This TCR beta chain was captured in a study of CD8 T cells in Susac syndrome. The study, taken as a whole, reports: TCR sequencing and HLA analysis covered a relatively small number of individuals.

Included as multiple sclerosis controls were treatment-naive patients who had stable or active relapsing-remitting disease. Negative isolation yielded CD4+ and CD8+ T cells, and FACS enriched TEMRA cells. RNA totalling roughly 0.45 to 1 ug underwent reverse transcription with random hexamers. Amplification of TCR beta CDR3 was carried out by immunoSEQ multiplex PCR, which covered 54 Vbeta and 13 Jbeta segments. A single record per CDR3 protein comes from TCRdb applying MiXCR to the immunoSEQ multiplex PCR reads. This table has about 130,000 distinct CDR3 sequences, roughly 94% appearing once. Between the trimmed V and J ends, which lost 2 bases and 8 bases, there was a span of 6 bases. The CDR3 length is 11 residues. Germline V CDR1 and CDR2: MGHDK, SYGVNS. Concerning this clonotype: Its antigen is currently unknown.

The chain links TRBV25-1 to TRBJ1-2; the D is unclear. This TCR derives from a human donor with multiple sclerosis. Sequencing input: CD4+ T cells from PBMCs. Here the CDR3 DNA reads TGTGCCAGCAGTGAAAACTCGGGCTACACCTTC. Protein sequence: CASSENSGYTF.